The following is a T cell receptor (beta chain) sequence with its context. Its specificity is unknown. These data originate in a study of cytomegalovirus exposure and HLA in healthy donors. Regarding the study as a whole: Among TCR beta chains, those listed as cytomegalovirus-associated numbered about 150. Association of a missense DCLRE1C variant with TCR beta V- and J-gene trimming was reported in a later analysis.

Use of 60 Vbeta and 13 Jbeta primers characterized the PCR. Assay used: immunoSEQ multiplex PCR; TCRdb lists only in-frame clones, some missing. This sample has about 220,000 clones; approximately 80% occur once, and the top ten carry roughly 0.7%. This receptor was obtained from a boy between 2 and 15 years old in good health and CMV-seronegative. Sequenced: PBMCs.

Here the CDR3 DNA reads TGTGCCAGTTGGGATTCCGGGACAGGGGAAGAGACCCAGTACTTC. This sequence encodes CASWDSGTGEETQYF. The V and J genes are TRBV19 and TRBJ2-5, with 10 bases identical to TRBD1. The CDR3 contains 15 residues. Trimming removed 8 bases from V and 3 bases from J; junction bases left unmatched: 9. CDR1 and CDR2 from the germline V gene are LNHDA and SQIVND (reference sequence). Using reference TRBV19 and TRBJ2-5 for the parts outside the CDR3, the full variable domain is DGGITQSPKYLFRKEGQNVTLSCEQNLNHDAMYWYRQDPGQGLRLIYYSQIVNDFQKGDIAEGYSVSREKKESFPLTVTSAQKNPTAFYLCASWDSGTGEETQYFGPGTRLLVL.